One and the same sample provided the 26 T cell receptor beta chains below, sequenced in a study of shared clonotypes between healthy human individuals. Profiled with immunoSEQ multiplex PCR; TCRdb holds only in-frame clones, not every one. The sample yields 2 million to 3 million clones, more than 85% seen once. Input material: naive CD4+ T cells from PBMCs. The subset was: CD45RA+ positively selected. The source of these receptors is a young man in good health. Some clones in this sample may be carry-over from other donors' samples.

The rearrangement links TRBV5-1 to TRBJ2-3; TRBD2 is a possible D gene (6 bases). The germline V and J ends were trimmed by 5 bases and 4 bases, with 11 bases remaining between them. This CDR3 has 13 amino acids. Germline assignment: CDR1 SGHRS and CDR2 YFSETQ. The CDR3 nucleotides are TGCGCCAGCAGGGGGGGAGTTGCAGATACGCAGTATTTT. Translating gives CASRGGVADTQYF.

V is TRBV18 and J is TRBJ2-3; TRBD2 aligns across 16 bases. The CDR3 runs to 17 residues. Trimming cost V 0 bases and J 5 bases; bases outside gene matches: 2. Germline CDR1 KGHSH, CDR2 LQKENI. CDR3 loop: CASSPPGTSGRGDTQYF. CDR3 bases: TGTGCCAGCTCACCACCTGGGACTAGCGGGAGGGGAGATACGCAGTATTTT.

The chain recombines TRBV5-1 with TRBJ1-1; TRBD1 aligns across 8 bases. This CDR3 spans 16 amino acids. The germline V gene has CDR1 SGHRS and CDR2 YFSETQ. J lost 3 bases, V lost 3 bases, and 10 bases had no gene match. CDR3 coding DNA: TGCGCCAGCAGCTCTGGGGGTCAGGGGGCGTACACTGAAGCTTTCTTT. This sequence encodes CASSSGGQGAYTEAFF.

V is TRBV7-9 and J is TRBJ2-1; D call uncertain. Trimming cost V 1 base and J 14 bases, with 12 bases left between them. This CDR3 has 12 amino acids. The germline gives CDR1 SEHNR, CDR2 FQNEAQ (reference sequence). CDR3 coding DNA: TGTGCCAGCAGCTTAGTAGGGCTTGGAGAGTTCTTC. Protein: CASSLVGLGEFF.

The J gene is TRBJ2-6, the V gene TRBV19; D unclear. The CDR3 has 13 residues. The ends were cut back, 5 bases at V and 4 bases at J, with 6 bases in the middle. The germline CDR1 and CDR2 sequences are LNHDA and SQIVND (reference sequence). CDR3 in DNA: TGTGCCAGTAGTGCTACCGGGGCCAACGTCCTGACTTTC. Residues: CASSATGANVLTF.

This clone was counted once. The J gene is TRBJ1-1, the V gene TRBV11-2; possibly TRBD1 for D (5 bases). With 3 bases removed from V and 5 bases from J, the gap between germline ends came to 13 bases. CDR1 and CDR2 (germline): SGHAT, FQNNGV. The length of the CDR3 is 14 residues. CDR3 loop: CASSLGPTLTEAFF. In DNA form, the CDR3 reads TGTGCCAGCAGCTTGGGACCTACGTTGACTGAAGCTTTCTTT.

The V call is TRBV18, the J call TRBJ1-1; the D is unclear. The CDR3 contains 14 residues. Trimming left V 1 base short and J 2 bases short, with 8 bases between. Germline lookup yields CDR1 KGHSH and CDR2 LQKENI. The CDR3 protein is CASSPLGYNTEAFF. The CDR3 coding sequence is TGTGCCAGCTCACCACTCGGGTATAACACTGAAGCTTTCTTT.

Remarks on this clone: Other DNA sequences of this sample code for an identical CDR3. V and J are TRBV25-1 and TRBJ2-3; D is uncertain. The CDR3 consists of 13 residues. Germline V CDR1 and CDR2: MGHDK, SYGVNS. Deletions cut 5 bases from V and 1 base from J, with 7 bases between. The CDR3 sequence is CASSIAGTDTQYF. DNA for the CDR3: TGTGCCAGCAGTATCGCAGGCACAGATACGCAGTATTTT.

The chain couples TRBV5-5 to TRBJ1-5; 8 bases align to TRBD1. Germline V gene sequence: CDR1 SGHKS, CDR2 YYEKEE (reference sequence). The length of the CDR3 is 14 residues. Trimming at V came to 2 bases and at J to 7 bases, leaving 5 bases not matched to a gene. Here the CDR3 reads CASSFSGGDQPQHF. In DNA form, the CDR3 reads TGTGCCAGCAGCTTTTCAGGGGGCGACCAGCCCCAGCATTTT.

The J gene is TRBJ1-1, the V gene TRBV5-5, with a weak D call TRBD1 (5 bases). The length of the CDR3 is 13 residues. Trimming shortened V by 2 bases and J by 8 bases, and 13 bases separated the two germline ends. Germline V gives CDR1 SGHKS, CDR2 YYEKEE (reference sequence). The chain's CDR3 is CASSLGHATEAFF. The DNA for the CDR3 is TGTGCCAGCAGCTTAGGACATGCCACAGAAGCTTTCTTT.

CDR3: CASGQNTEAFF. The DNA of the CDR3 is TGTGCCTCCGGACAGAACACTGAAGCTTTCTTT. This chain links TRBV30 with TRBJ1-1; possible D gene TRBD1, 5 bases. V was clipped by 7 bases and J by 1 base, with 7 bases between them. The CDR3 length is 11 residues. Per the germline V gene, CDR1 is GTSNPN and CDR2 is SVGIG (reference sequence).

The rearrangement uses TRBV19 and TRBJ1-4; D gene unclear. Germline lookup yields CDR1 LNHDA and CDR2 SQIVND (reference sequence). The CDR3 is 14 amino acids. Trimming stripped 6 bases from V and 0 bases from J, with 8 bases between. CDR3 protein: CASRAAATNEKLFF. CDR3 nucleotide sequence: TGTGCCAGTAGGGCAGCAGCAACTAATGAAAAACTGTTTTTT.

The V and J genes are TRBV5-1 and TRBJ1-1; tentative D call: TRBD1 (5 bases). V was clipped by 1 base and J by 1 base, with 11 bases between them. CDR3 length: 15 residues. Germline loops: CDR1 SGHRS, CDR2 YFSETQ. The CDR3 here is CASSLMGLRNTEAFF. Here the CDR3 DNA reads TGCGCCAGCAGCTTGATGGGACTCCGGAACACTGAAGCTTTCTTT.

As regards this clone: This same CDR3 is encoded by further DNA sequences in the sample. This rearrangement joins TRBV19 to TRBJ2-3; D assignment may be TRBD1 or TRBD2 (5 bases each). This CDR3 has 13 residues. V gave up 5 bases and J gave up 2 bases, with 8 bases separating them. In germline, CDR1 is LNHDA, CDR2 SQIVND (reference sequence). The DNA for the CDR3 is TGTGCCAGTAGTGGGGGATCCACAGATACGCAGTATTTT. It translates to CASSGGSTDTQYF.

The V and J genes are TRBV7-3 and TRBJ2-1; 7 bases agree with TRBD2. V lost 0 bases, J lost 6 bases, and 5 bases stayed unmatched. The CDR3 is 15 amino acids. CDR1 and CDR2 (germline): SGHTA, FQGTGA. Here the CDR3 reads CASSLTGLAGNEQFF. CDR3 nucleotides: TGTGCCAGCAGCTTAACGGGGTTAGCGGGCAATGAGCAGTTCTTC.

CDR3 in DNA: TGTGCCAGCAGCGTGCTTTCTAGCGGGAGAGGGGCCGGGGAGCTGTTTTTT. Translating gives CASSVLSSGRGAGELFF. J is TRBJ2-2 and V is TRBV9, with 10 bases lining up with TRBD2. Germline CDR1 and CDR2: SGDLS and YYNGEE. V lost 2 bases and J lost 6; bases outside the gene matches: 10. The CDR3 contains 17 residues.

The rearrangement joins TRBV9 to TRBJ2-1, with D hard to call. In germline, CDR1 is SGDLS, CDR2 YYNGEE. CDR3 length equals 14 residues. V dropped 5 bases and J dropped 1 base, with 10 bases sitting between them. As DNA, the CDR3 is TGTGCCAGCAGGGAAGGCAGATCCTACAATGAGCAGTTCTTC. Translating gives CASREGRSYNEQFF.

This clone is a singleton in its sample. V and J are TRBV10-1 and TRBJ2-1; 8 bases are shared with TRBD1. This CDR3 has 18 amino acids. CDR1 is WNHNN, CDR2 SYGVQD, per germline (reference sequence). J lost 2 bases, V lost 0 bases, and 9 bases had no gene match. The CDR3 bases are TGCGCCAGCAGTGAGTCGGGATGGTCAGGGGGCGCCTACAATGAGCAGTTCTTC. Its protein product is CASSESGWSGGAYNEQFF.

V and J are TRBV5-4 and TRBJ2-1, with TRBD2 matching 7 bases. Germline V lookup: CDR1 SGHNT, CDR2 YYREEE (reference sequence). V shed 0 bases, J shed 8 bases, and the junction held 20 bases outside the gene matches. The CDR3 has 19 residues. CDR3 amino acids: CASSLGGGVGGRRQHEQFF. In DNA form, the CDR3 reads TGTGCCAGCAGCTTGGGGGGCGGGGTTGGCGGGAGACGCCAGCATGAGCAGTTCTTC.

In regard to this clone: The same CDR3 is also encoded by other DNA sequences in this sample. The V call is TRBV5-1, the J call TRBJ2-5; 7 bases match TRBD1. This CDR3 region has 15 residues. Losses at the gene ends were 0 bases for V and 0 bases for J; bases not matched to a gene: 2. CDR1 is SGHRS, CDR2 YFSETQ, per germline. In DNA, the CDR3 is TGCGCCAGCAGCTTGGGGGGACAGTACCAAGAGACCCAGTACTTC. Its protein is CASSLGGQYQETQYF. Based on the CDR3 plus reference TRBV5-1 and TRBJ2-5, the full variable domain is KAGVTQTPRYLIKTRGQQVTLSCSPISGHRSVSWYQQTPGQGLQFLFEYFSETQRNKGNFPGRFSGRQFSNSRSEMNVSTLELGDSALYLCASSLGGQYQETQYFGPGTRLLVL.

V and J are TRBV2 and TRBJ2-1, with TRBD1 identical over 7 bases. CDR1 and CDR2 (germline): SNHLY, FYNNEI. The CDR3 is made up of 14 amino acids. V gave up 5 bases and J gave up 3 bases; unmatched junction bases: 4. The CDR3 loop reads CASSTHRGYNEQFF. The CDR3 DNA follows: TGTGCCAGCAGTACCCACAGGGGCTACAATGAGCAGTTCTTC.

As for this clone: The same CDR3 also results from other DNA sequences found in this sample. The chain recombines TRBV29-1 with TRBJ2-5; 8 bases fit TRBD2. Germline CDR1 reads SQVTM; CDR2 reads ANQGSEA. This CDR3 is 14 amino acids long. J gave up 4 bases and V 0 bases, and 4 bases lay outside the gene matches. This CDR3 reads CSVEESGRGETQYF. The CDR3, as DNA: TGCAGCGTTGAAGAGAGCGGGAGAGGAGAGACCCAGTACTTC.

V usage is TRBV6-1 and J usage is TRBJ2-7, with TRBD2 matching 11 bases. Trimming took 4 bases from V and 4 from J; bases not matched to a gene: 9. Germline CDR1 is MNHNS and CDR2 is SASEGT. CDR3 length: 16 residues. The CDR3 loop reads CASSVSLAGVLYEQYF. The CDR3 DNA is TGTGCCAGCAGTGTATCACTAGCGGGAGTTCTTTACGAGCAGTACTTC.

The chain links TRBV5-1 to TRBJ2-3; the D gene could be TRBD1 or TRBD2 (5 bases each). Trimming left V 1 base short and J 3 bases short, with 9 bases between. The CDR3 has 14 residues. The germline gives CDR1 SGHRS, CDR2 YFSETQ. The CDR3 DNA reads as TGCGCCAGCAGCTTGATGGGGGAAACAGATACGCAGTATTTT. It encodes CASSLMGETDTQYF.

The chain is built from TRBV19 and TRBJ2-3; tentative D call: TRBD1 (6 bases). Germline assignment: CDR1 LNHDA and CDR2 SQIVND (reference sequence). The V gene lost 3 bases and the J gene lost 2 bases, with 12 bases spanning the gap. The CDR3 is made up of 15 amino acids. CDR3 region: CASSIHNRATDTQYF. The CDR3 bases are TGTGCCAGTAGTATTCATAACAGGGCCACAGATACGCAGTATTTT.

The chain carries TRBV5-5 and TRBJ2-7; unclear D gene. The CDR3 is 16 amino acids. The V end lost 0 bases, the J end lost 2 bases, and 15 bases lay between the germline ends. CDR1 and CDR2 from the germline V gene are SGHKS and YYEKEE (reference sequence). CDR3 region: CASSLAGRPGTYEQYF. The CDR3 nucleotides read TGTGCCAGCAGCTTGGCTGGACGCCCCGGTACCTACGAGCAGTACTTC.